This TCR beta chain was sequenced during a study of T cell repertoires in cytomegalovirus infection. Turning to the study itself: Evidence of both CMV infection and a matching HLA type came from public TCR beta signatures. Findings and limits, study-wide: People with CMV and the relevant HLA were identified by cumulative public TCR beta family frequency. Across the ex vivo response, the dominant clonotypes were HLA-C-restricted CMV-specific TCR beta clonotypes.

For this clonotype: The target antigen is unknown.

The CDR3 runs 13 residues. With V trimmed by 7 bases and J by 6 bases, 5 bases remained unmatched. Each CDR3 protein gets one entry after TCRdb re-called the reads with MiXCR. The repertoire holds 680,000 or so distinct CDR3 sequences, with about 40% as singletons. The sequencing input was PBMCs. The source is a human donor in good health (CMV status not recorded). Some clones in this sample may be carry-over from other donors' samples. The V call is TRBV12-3 or TRBV12-4, the J call TRBJ2-1, with 8 nucleotides matching TRBD1. This CDR3 is CASIARGRNEQFF. CDR3 coding DNA: TGTGCCAGCATCGCCAGGGGGCGCAATGAGCAGTTCTTC.